This T cell receptor beta chain was sequenced for a study of blood T cell repertoires in COVID-19. On the study more broadly: T cells, B-cell-depleted T cells, or PBMCs supplied cDNA or gDNA.

Participants were aged roughly 18 to 90 years, lived in roughly 25 US areas, and enrolled virtually. Generated by immunoSEQ multiplex PCR, the TCRdb table keeps only in-frame clones and is missing some. This sample carries 350,000 to 400,000 clones, more than 75% of them seen once, and the ten largest clones take approximately 1%. Germline CDR1 and CDR2: MGHDK and SYGVNS. V was clipped by 6 bases and J by 2 bases, with 17 bases between them. CDR3 length equals 15 residues. The chain has TRBV25-1 and TRBJ2-7, with D possibly matching TRBD1 (6 bases). This receptor was identified in a woman under 40 with acute COVID-19. The sequencing sample was made of PBMCs or T cells enriched from blood (not recorded which). CDR3 sequence (DNA): TGTGCCAGCAGCCCAAGGCGGACAGACACCTACGAGCAGTACTTC. It encodes CASSPRRTDTYEQYF.